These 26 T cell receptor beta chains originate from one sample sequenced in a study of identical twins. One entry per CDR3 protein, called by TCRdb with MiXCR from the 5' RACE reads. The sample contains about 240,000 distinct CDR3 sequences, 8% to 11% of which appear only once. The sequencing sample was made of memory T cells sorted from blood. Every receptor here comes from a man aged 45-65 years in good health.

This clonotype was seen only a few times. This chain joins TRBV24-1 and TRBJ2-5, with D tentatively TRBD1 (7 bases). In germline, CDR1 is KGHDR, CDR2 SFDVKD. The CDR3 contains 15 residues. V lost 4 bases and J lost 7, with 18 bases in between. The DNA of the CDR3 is TGTGCCACCAGTGAAAAGACAGGGAGGCGCCCGACCCAGTACTTC. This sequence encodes CATSEKTGRRPTQYF.

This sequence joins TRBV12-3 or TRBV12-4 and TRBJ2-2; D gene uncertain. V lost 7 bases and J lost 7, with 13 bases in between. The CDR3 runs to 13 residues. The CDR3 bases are TGTGCCAGCACCGAAGGGTGGGGCGGGGAGCTGTTTTTT. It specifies CASTEGWGGELFF.

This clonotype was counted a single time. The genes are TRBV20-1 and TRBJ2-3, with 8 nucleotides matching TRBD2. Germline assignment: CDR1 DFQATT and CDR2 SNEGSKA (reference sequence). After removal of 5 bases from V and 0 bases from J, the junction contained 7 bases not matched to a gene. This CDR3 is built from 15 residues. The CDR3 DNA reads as TGCAGTGCTCAATTTAGCGGGACCAGCACAGATACGCAGTATTTT. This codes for CSAQFSGTSTDTQYF.

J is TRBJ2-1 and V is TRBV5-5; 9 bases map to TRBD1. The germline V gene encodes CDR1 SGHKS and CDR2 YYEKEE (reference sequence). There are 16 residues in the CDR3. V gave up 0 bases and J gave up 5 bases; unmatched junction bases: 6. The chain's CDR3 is CASSLGDRVGNNEQFF. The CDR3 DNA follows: TGTGCCAGCAGCTTGGGGGACAGGGTAGGGAACAATGAGCAGTTCTTC.

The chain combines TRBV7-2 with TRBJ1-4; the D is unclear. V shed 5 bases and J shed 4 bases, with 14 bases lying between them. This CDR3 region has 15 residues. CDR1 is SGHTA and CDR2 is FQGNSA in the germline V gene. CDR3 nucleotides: TGTGCCAGCAGCAACAGCAGGCGTAATAATGAAAAACTGTTTTTT. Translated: CASSNSRRNNEKLFF. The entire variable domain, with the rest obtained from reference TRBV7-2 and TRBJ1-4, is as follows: GAGVSQSPSNKVTEKGKDVELRCDPISGHTALYWYRQSLGQGLEFLIYFQGNSAPDKSGLPSDRFSAERTGGSVSTLTIQRTQQEDSAVYLCASSNSRRNNEKLFFGSGTQLSVL.

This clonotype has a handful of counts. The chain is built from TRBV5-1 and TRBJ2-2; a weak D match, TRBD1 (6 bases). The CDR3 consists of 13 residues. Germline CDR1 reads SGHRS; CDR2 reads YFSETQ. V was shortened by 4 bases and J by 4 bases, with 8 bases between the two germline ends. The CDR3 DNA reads TGCGCCAGCAGCGGACAGTTCACCGGGGAGCTGTTTTTT. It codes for CASSGQFTGELFF.

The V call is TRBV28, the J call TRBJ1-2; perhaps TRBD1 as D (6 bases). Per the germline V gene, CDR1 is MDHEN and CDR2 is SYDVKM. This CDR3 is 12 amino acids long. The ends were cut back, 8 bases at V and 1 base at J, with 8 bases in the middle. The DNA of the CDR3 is TGTGCCAGCGCCAGGGGTAACTATGGCTACACCTTC. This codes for CASARGNYGYTF.

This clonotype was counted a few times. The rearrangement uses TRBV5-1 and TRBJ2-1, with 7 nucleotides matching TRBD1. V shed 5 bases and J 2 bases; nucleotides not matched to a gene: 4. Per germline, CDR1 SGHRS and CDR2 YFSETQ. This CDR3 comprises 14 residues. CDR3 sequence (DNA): TGCGCCAGCAGAGGGACAGCTGCCTACAATGAGCAGTTCTTC. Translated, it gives CASRGTAAYNEQFF.

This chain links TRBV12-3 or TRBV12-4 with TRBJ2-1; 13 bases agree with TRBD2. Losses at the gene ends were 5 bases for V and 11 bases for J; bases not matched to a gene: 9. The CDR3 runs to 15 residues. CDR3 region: CASSPRRTSGGKQFF. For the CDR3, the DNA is TGTGCCAGCAGTCCACGCCGGACTAGCGGGGGTAAGCAGTTCTTC.

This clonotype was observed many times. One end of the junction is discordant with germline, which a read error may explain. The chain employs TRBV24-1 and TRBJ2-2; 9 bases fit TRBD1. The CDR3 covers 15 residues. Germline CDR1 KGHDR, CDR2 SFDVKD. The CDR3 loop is CATSTGTGNPGELFF. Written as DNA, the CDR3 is TGTGCCACCAGCACCGGGACAGGGAACCCCGGGGAGCTGTTTTTT.

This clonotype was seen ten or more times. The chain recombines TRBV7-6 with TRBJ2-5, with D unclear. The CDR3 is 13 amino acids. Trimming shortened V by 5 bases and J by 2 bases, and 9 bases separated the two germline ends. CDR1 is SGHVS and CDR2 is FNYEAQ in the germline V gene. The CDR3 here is CASSGHKQETQYF. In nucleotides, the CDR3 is TGTGCCAGCAGCGGTCATAAGCAAGAGACCCAGTACTTC.

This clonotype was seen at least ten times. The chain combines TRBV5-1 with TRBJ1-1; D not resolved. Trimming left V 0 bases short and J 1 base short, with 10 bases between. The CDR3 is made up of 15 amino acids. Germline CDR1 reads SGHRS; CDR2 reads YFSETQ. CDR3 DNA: TGCGCCAGCAGCTTGGCACAGCCCTCGAACACTGAAGCTTTCTTT. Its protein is CASSLAQPSNTEAFF.

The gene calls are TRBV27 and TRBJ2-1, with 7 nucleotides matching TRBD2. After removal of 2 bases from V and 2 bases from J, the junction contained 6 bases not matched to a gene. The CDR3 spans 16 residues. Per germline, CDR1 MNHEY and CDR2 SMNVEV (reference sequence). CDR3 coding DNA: TGTGCCAGCAGTTTAAGGCGGGGGACCACCTACAATGAGCAGTTCTTC. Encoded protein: CASSLRRGTTYNEQFF.

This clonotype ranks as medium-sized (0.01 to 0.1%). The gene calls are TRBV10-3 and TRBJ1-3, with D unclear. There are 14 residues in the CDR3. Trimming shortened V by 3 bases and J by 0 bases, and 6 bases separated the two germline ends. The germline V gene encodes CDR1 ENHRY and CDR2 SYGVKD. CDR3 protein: CAISESSSGNTIYF. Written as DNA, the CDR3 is TGTGCCATCAGTGAAAGCAGCTCTGGAAACACCATATATTTT.

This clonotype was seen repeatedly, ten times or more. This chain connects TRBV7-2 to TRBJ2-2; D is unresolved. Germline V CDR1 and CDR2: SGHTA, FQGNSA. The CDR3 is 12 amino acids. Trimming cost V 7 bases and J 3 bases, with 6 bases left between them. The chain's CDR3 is CASKLYTGELFF. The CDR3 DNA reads TGTGCCAGCAAGCTTTACACCGGGGAGCTGTTTTTT.

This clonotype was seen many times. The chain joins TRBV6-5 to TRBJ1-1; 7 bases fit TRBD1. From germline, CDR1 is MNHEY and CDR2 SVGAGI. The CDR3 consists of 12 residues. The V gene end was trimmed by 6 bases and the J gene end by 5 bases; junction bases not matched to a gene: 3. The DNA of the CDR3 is TGTGCCAGCAGATCGACAGGGACTGAAGCTTTCTTT. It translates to CASRSTGTEAFF.

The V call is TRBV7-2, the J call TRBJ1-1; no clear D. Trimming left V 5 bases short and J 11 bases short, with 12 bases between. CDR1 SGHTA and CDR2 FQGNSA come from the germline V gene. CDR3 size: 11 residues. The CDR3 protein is CASSPLIMAFF. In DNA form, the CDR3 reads TGTGCCAGCAGCCCCCTTATAATGGCTTTCTTT. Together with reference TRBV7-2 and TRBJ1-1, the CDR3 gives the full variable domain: GAGVSQSPSNKVTEKGKDVELRCDPISGHTALYWYRQSLGQGLEFLIYFQGNSAPDKSGLPSDRFSAERTGGSVSTLTIQRTQQEDSAVYLCASSPLIMAFFGQGTRLTVV.

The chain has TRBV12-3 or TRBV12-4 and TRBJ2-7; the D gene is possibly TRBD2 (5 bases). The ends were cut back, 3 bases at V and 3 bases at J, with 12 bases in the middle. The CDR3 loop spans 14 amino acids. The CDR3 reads CASSFIRGNYEQYF. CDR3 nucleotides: TGTGCCAGCAGTTTTATTCGGGGAAACTACGAGCAGTACTTC.

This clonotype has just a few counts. The CDR3, as DNA: TGTGCCACCAGCGGGGACAGGGGGCCTTACGAGCAGTACTTC. Translated, it gives CATSGDRGPYEQYF. The J gene is TRBJ2-7, the V gene TRBV15, with 12 bases fitting TRBD1. This CDR3 contains 14 residues. The germline gives CDR1 LNHNV, CDR2 YYDKDF (reference sequence). V lost 5 bases to trimming and J lost 4 bases; unmatched junction nucleotides: 3. Full variable domain (rest looked up from reference TRBV15 and TRBJ2-7): DAMVIQNPRYQVTQFGKPVTLSCSQTLNHNVMYWYQQKSSQAPKLLFHYYDKDFNNEADTPDNFQSRRPNTSFCFLDIRSPGLGDTAMYLCATSGDRGPYEQYFGPGTRLTVT.

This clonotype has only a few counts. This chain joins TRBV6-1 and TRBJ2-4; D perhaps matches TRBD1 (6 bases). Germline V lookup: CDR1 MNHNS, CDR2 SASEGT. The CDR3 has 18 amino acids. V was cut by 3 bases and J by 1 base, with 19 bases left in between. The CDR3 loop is CASSEFRYRVRAKNIQYF. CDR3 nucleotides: TGTGCCAGCAGTGAGTTCCGATACAGGGTACGGGCCAAAAACATTCAGTACTTC.

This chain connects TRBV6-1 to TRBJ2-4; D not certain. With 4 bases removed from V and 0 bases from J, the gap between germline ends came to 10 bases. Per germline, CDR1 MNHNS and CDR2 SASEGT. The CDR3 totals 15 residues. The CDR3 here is CASSVAALAKNIQYF. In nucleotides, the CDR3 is TGTGCCAGCAGTGTGGCAGCTTTAGCCAAAAACATTCAGTACTTC.

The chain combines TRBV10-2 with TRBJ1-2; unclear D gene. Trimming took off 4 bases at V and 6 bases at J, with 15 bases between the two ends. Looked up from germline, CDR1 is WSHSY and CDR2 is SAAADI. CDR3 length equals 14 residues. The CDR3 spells CASSVGSEVHGYTF. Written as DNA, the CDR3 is TGCGCCAGCAGTGTTGGGAGTGAGGTCCATGGCTACACCTTC.

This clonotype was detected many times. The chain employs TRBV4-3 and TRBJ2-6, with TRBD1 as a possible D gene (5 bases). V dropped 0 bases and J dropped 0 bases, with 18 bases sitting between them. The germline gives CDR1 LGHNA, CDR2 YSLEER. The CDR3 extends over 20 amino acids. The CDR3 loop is CASSQDWPRVTASGANVLTF. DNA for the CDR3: TGCGCCAGCAGCCAAGATTGGCCCAGGGTTACTGCCTCTGGGGCCAACGTCCTGACTTTC.

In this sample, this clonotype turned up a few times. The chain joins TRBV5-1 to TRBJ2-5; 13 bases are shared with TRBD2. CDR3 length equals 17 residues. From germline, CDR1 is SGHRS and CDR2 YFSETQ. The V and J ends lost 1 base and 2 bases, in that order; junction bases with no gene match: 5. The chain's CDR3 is CASSLMGLAGLQETQYF. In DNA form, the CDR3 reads TGCGCCAGCAGCTTGATGGGACTAGCGGGGTTACAAGAGACCCAGTACTTC.

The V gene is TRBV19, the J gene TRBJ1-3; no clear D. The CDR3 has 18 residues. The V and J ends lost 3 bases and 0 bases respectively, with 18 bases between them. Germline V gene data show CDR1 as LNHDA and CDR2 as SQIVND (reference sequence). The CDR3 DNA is TGTGCCAGTAGTATCCCTGGAATGGTATCTAGCTCTGGAAACACCATATATTTT. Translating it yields CASSIPGMVSSSGNTIYF.

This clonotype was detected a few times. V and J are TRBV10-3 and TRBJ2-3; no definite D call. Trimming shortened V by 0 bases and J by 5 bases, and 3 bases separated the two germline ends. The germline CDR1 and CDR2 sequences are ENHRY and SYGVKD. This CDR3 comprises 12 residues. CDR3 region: CAISESVDTQYF. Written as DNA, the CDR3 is TGTGCCATCAGTGAGTCGGTAGATACGCAGTATTTT.